These T cell receptor beta chains were read from a single sample in a study of T cell responses to AZD1222 COVID-19 vaccine. The assay was immunoSEQ multiplex PCR, and TCRdb's table has in-frame clones only and misses some. The data hold fewer than 150,000 clones, with 88% observed a single time. This material consisted of peripheral blood, taken 28 days after the second AZD1222 dose. These receptors all come from an adult who received the AZD1222 COVID-19 vaccine. Both conserved end residues are trimmed from each CDR3. Each record gives: J gene, V gene, clone size, CDR3 protein. A row's size may be missing; if present it is once, few, many or a size class.

j_gene: TRBJ1-2
v_gene: TRBV5-8
abundance: few
CDR3aa: ASSFGGAAGYT

j_gene: TRBJ1-2
v_gene: TRBV12-3/TRBV12-4
abundance: -
CDR3aa: ASWGVSYGYT

j_gene: TRBJ2-3
v_gene: TRBV3-1/TRBV3-2
abundance: -
CDR3aa: ASSQVGVGTDTQY

j_gene: TRBJ2-7
v_gene: TRBV11-2
abundance: -
CDR3aa: ASSRFYEQY

j_gene: TRBJ2-5
v_gene: TRBV5-4
abundance: -
CDR3aa: ASSFSGGEETQY

j_gene: TRBJ1-2
v_gene: TRBV6-6
abundance: -
CDR3aa: ASSYPGGVDYGYT

j_gene: TRBJ2-2
v_gene: TRBV12-3/TRBV12-4
abundance: -
CDR3aa: ASSGVGELF

j_gene: TRBJ1-5
v_gene: TRBV28
abundance: -
CDR3aa: ASRPGTDSNQPQH

j_gene: TRBJ2-1
v_gene: TRBV13
abundance: -
CDR3aa: ASSVSGVGYNEQF

j_gene: TRBJ1-1
v_gene: TRBV15
abundance: -
CDR3aa: ATSSYRNEETVAF

j_gene: TRBJ2-7
v_gene: TRBV15
abundance: -
CDR3aa: ATSRAPGAISGEQY

j_gene: TRBJ2-7
v_gene: TRBV5-4
abundance: -
CDR3aa: ASSLSRGSEYEQY

j_gene: TRBJ1-1
v_gene: TRBV27
abundance: -
CDR3aa: ASRHNRATMNTEAF

j_gene: TRBJ1-1
v_gene: TRBV7-3
abundance: -
CDR3aa: ASSSRTGRNTEAF

j_gene: TRBJ1-2
v_gene: TRBV10-3
abundance: -
CDR3aa: AIRDRVRGYT

j_gene: TRBJ2-1
v_gene: TRBV4-2
abundance: -
CDR3aa: ASSPRLVQYNEQF

j_gene: TRBJ2-3
v_gene: TRBV7-3
abundance: -
CDR3aa: ASSFRGASTDTQY

j_gene: TRBJ2-3
v_gene: TRBV30
abundance: -
CDR3aa: AWSKRGRLVTQY

j_gene: TRBJ1-5
v_gene: TRBV5-1
abundance: -
CDR3aa: ASSSCSRTGGFSNQPQH

j_gene: TRBJ2-5
v_gene: TRBV11-2
abundance: few
CDR3aa: ASSLVRVGGYQETQY

j_gene: TRBJ1-2
v_gene: TRBV28
abundance: -
CDR3aa: ASSDPGGGHGYT

j_gene: TRBJ2-4
v_gene: TRBV6-5
abundance: -
CDR3aa: ASSSRPGSKNIQY

j_gene: TRBJ2-6
v_gene: TRBV5-4
abundance: -
CDR3aa: ASSFERGTGANVLT

j_gene: TRBJ1-2
v_gene: TRBV2
abundance: -
CDR3aa: ATTFLQGVGGYT

j_gene: TRBJ1-4
v_gene: TRBV5-1
abundance: once
CDR3aa: ASRATNEKLF

j_gene: TRBJ1-5
v_gene: TRBV7-7
abundance: -
CDR3aa: ASSLGRDYSNQPQH

j_gene: TRBJ1-1
v_gene: TRBV28
abundance: -
CDR3aa: ATHQLGTGGGTEAF

j_gene: TRBJ1-5
v_gene: TRBV3-1/TRBV3-2
abundance: -
CDR3aa: ASSQDTGGYQPQH

j_gene: TRBJ2-5
v_gene: TRBV7-8
abundance: -
CDR3aa: ASSPYSMAIQETQY

j_gene: TRBJ1-4
v_gene: TRBV29-1
abundance: -
CDR3aa: SAYRNVGDEKLF

j_gene: TRBJ1-1
v_gene: TRBV6-5
abundance: few
CDR3aa: ASRGQGDHNTEAF

j_gene: TRBJ1-5
v_gene: TRBV6-5
abundance: -
CDR3aa: ASSSTSNQPQH

j_gene: TRBJ2-7
v_gene: TRBV11-2
abundance: -
CDR3aa: ASSQNRVLGEQY

j_gene: TRBJ2-5
v_gene: TRBV19
abundance: once
CDR3aa: ASSAPGAGGETQY

j_gene: TRBJ1-4
v_gene: TRBV13
abundance: -
CDR3aa: ASSERVAAEKLF

j_gene: TRBJ1-1
v_gene: TRBV3-1/TRBV3-2
abundance: once
CDR3aa: ASSQVRAVEAF

j_gene: TRBJ1-2
v_gene: TRBV2
abundance: -
CDR3aa: ASSVRTSRGRCD

j_gene: TRBJ2-1
v_gene: TRBV4-3
abundance: once
CDR3aa: ASSQTGGGEQF

j_gene: TRBJ1-5
v_gene: TRBV28
abundance: -
CDR3aa: ASSPRGHGRQPQH

j_gene: TRBJ1-4
v_gene: TRBV11-3
abundance: -
CDR3aa: ASSLGQTGKLF